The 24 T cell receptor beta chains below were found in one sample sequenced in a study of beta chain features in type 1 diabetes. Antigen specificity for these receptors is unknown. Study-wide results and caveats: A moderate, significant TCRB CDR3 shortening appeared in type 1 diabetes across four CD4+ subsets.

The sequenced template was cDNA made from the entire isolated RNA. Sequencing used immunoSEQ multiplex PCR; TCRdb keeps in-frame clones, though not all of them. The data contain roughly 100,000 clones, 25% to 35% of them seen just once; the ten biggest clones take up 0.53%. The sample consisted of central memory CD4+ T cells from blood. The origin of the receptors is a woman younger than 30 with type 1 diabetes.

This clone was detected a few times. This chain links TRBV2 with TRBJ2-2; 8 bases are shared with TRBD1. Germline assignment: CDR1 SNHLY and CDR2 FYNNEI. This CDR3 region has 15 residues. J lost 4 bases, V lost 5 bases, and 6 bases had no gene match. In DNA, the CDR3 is TGTGCCAGCAGTCTCCAGGGGGCGGGCACCGGGGAGCTGTTTTTT. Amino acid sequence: CASSLQGAGTGELFF.

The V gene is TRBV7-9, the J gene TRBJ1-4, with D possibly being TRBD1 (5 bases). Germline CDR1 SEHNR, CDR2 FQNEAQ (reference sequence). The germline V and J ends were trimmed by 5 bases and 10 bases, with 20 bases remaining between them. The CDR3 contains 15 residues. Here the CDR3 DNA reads TGTGCCAGCAGCCCCCGACAGTCCCCGGAATCAAAACTGTTTTTT. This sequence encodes CASSPRQSPESKLFF.

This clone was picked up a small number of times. The CDR3 spells CSVSVDTQYF. CDR3 nucleotides: TGCAGCGTGTCTGTAGATACGCAGTATTTT. The V and J genes are TRBV29-1 and TRBJ2-3; D not resolved. V was clipped by 6 bases and J by 5 bases, with 6 bases between them. There are 10 residues in the CDR3. Looked up from germline, CDR1 is SQVTM and CDR2 is ANQGSEA.

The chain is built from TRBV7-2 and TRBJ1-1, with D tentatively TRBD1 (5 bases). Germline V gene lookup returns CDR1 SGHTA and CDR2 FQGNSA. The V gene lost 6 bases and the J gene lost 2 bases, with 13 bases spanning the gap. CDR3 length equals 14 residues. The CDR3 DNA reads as TGTGCCAGCAGTGTGTCGGGGGGAAACACTGAAGCTTTCTTT. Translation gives CASSVSGGNTEAFF.

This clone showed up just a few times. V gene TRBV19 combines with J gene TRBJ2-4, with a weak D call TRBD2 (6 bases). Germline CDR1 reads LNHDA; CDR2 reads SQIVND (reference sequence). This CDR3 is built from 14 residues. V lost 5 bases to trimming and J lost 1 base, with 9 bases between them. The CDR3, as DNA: TGTGCCAGTAGTCCCGGGAGTGCCAAAAACATTCAGTACTTC. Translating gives CASSPGSAKNIQYF.

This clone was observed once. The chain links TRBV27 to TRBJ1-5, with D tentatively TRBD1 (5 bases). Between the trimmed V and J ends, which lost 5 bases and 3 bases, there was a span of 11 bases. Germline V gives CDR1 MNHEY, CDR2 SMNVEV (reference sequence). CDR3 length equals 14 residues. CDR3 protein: CASSARQLNQPQHF. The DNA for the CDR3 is TGTGCCAGCAGTGCCCGACAGCTCAATCAGCCCCAGCATTTT.

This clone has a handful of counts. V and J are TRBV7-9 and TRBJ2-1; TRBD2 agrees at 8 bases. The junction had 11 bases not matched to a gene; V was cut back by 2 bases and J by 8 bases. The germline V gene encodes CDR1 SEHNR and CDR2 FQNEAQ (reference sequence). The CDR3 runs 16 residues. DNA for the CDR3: TGTGCCAGCAGCTTAATAGTCCGGACTAGCTTCCATGAGCAGTTCTTC. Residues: CASSLIVRTSFHEQFF.

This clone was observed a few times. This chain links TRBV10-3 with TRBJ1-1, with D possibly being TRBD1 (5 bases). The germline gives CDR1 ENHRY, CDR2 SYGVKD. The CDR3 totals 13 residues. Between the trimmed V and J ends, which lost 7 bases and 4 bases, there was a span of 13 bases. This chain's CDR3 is CAIKPSGGTEAFF. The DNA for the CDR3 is TGTGCCATCAAACCGTCCGGGGGCACTGAAGCTTTCTTT.

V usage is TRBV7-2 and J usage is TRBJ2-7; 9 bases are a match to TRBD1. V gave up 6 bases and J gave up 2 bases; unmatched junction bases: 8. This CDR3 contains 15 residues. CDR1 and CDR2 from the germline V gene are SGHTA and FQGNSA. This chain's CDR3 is CASSRGQGTAYEQYF. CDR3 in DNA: TGTGCCAGCAGTCGCGGACAGGGGACAGCCTACGAGCAGTACTTC.

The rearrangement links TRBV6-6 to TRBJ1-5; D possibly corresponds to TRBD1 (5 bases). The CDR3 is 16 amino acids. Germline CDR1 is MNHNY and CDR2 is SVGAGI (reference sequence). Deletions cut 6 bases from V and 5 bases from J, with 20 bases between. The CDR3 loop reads CASSHGSGQGYQPQHF. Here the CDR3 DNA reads TGTGCCAGCAGCCACGGGTCCGGGCAGGGCTATCAGCCCCAGCATTTT.

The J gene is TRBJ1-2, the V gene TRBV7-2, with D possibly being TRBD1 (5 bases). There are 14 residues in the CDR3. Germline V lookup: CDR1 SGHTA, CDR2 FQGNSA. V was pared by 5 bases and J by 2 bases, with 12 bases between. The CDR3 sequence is CASSMGGSNYGYTF. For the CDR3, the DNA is TGTGCCAGCAGCATGGGGGGATCCAACTATGGCTACACCTTC.

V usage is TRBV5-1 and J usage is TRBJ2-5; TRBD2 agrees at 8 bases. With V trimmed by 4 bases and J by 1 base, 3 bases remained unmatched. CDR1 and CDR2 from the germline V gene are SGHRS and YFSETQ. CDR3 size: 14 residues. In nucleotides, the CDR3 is TGCGCCAGCAGCCCGGGACTAGGCCAAGAGACCCAGTACTTC. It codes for CASSPGLGQETQYF.

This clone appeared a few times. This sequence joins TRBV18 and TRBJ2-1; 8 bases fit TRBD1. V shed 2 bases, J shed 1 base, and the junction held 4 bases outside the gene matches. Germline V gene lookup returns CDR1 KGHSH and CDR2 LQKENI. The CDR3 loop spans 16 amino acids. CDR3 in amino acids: CASSPSRGRSYNEQFF. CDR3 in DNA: TGTGCCAGCTCACCAAGCAGGGGGCGATCCTACAATGAGCAGTTCTTC.

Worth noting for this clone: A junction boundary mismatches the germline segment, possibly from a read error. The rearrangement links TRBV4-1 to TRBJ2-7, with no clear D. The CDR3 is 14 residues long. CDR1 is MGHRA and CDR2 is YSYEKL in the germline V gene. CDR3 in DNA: TGCGCCAGCAGCCAAGACCGGAGCAGCCTTCGCCTAACCTTC. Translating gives CASSQDRSSLRLTF.

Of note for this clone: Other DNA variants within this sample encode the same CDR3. Here the CDR3 DNA reads TGTGCCAGCAGCTTAGCCGGACTAGCCTACAATGAGCAGTTCTTC. Residues: CASSLAGLAYNEQFF. V and J are TRBV7-2 and TRBJ2-1; 7 bases align to TRBD2. Per germline, CDR1 SGHTA and CDR2 FQGNSA. The CDR3 is 15 residues long. V was clipped by 0 bases and J by 2 bases; unmatched bases: 1.

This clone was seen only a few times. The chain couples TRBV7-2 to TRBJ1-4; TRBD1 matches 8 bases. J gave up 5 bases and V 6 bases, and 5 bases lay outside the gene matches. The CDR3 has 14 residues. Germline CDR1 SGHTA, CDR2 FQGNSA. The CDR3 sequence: CASSRQGFNEKLFF. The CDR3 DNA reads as TGTGCCAGCAGTCGACAGGGGTTCAATGAAAAACTGTTTTTT.

The CDR3 DNA follows: TGTGCCAGCAGCTTGTCCGGGACAGGGACCCTCCAGTACTTC. It yields the protein CASSLSGTGTLQYF. The chain uses TRBV5-4 and TRBJ2-5; TRBD1 agrees at 9 bases. After removal of 1 base from V and 10 bases from J, the junction contained 8 bases not matched to a gene. Germline V CDR1 and CDR2: SGHNT, YYREEE (reference sequence). CDR3 length: 14 residues.

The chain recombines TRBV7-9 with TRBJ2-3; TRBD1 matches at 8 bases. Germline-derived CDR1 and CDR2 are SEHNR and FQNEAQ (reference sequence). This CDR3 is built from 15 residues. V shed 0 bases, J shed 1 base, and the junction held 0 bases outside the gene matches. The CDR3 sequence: CASSLAGQGTDTQYF. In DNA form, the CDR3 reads TGTGCCAGCAGCTTAGCGGGACAGGGCACAGATACGCAGTATTTT.

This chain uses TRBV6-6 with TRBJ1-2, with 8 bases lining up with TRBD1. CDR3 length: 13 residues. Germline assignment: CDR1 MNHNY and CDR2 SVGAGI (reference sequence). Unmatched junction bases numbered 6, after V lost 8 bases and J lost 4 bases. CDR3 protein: CASGDGTGYGYTF. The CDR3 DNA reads TGTGCCAGCGGAGATGGGACAGGCTATGGCTACACCTTC.

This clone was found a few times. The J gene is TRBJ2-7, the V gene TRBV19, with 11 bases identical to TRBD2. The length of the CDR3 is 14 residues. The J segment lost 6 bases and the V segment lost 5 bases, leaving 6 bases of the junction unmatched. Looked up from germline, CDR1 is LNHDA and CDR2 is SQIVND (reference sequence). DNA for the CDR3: TGTGCCAGTAGTGCCGGGACTAGCGGTTCCGAGCAGTACTTC. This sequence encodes CASSAGTSGSEQYF. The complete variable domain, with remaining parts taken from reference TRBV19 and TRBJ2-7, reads DGGITQSPKYLFRKEGQNVTLSCEQNLNHDAMYWYRQDPGQGLRLIYYSQIVNDFQKGDIAEGYSVSREKKESFPLTVTSAQKNPTAFYLCASSAGTSGSEQYFGPGTRLTVT.

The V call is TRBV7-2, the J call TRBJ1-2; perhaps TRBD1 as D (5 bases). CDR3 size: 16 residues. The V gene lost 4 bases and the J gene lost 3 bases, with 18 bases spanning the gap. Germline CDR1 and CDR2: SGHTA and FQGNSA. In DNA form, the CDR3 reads TGTGCCAGCAGCTACGTCACGGGGGTCACGGACTATGGCTACACCTTC. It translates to CASSYVTGVTDYGYTF.

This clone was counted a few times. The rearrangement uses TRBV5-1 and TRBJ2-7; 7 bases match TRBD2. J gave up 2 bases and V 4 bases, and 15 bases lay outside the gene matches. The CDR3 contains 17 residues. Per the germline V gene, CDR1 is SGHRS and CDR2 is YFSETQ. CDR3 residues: CASSMTVLANQPYEQYF. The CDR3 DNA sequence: TGCGCCAGCAGCATGACCGTACTAGCGAACCAACCCTACGAGCAGTACTTC.

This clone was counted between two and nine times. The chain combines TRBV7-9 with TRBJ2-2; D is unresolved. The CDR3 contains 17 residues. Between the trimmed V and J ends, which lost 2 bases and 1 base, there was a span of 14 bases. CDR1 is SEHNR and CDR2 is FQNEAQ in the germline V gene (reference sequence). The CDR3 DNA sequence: TGTGCCAGCAGCTTATTGGTTGAGCGAAAGAACACCGGGGAGCTGTTTTTT. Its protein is CASSLLVERKNTGELFF. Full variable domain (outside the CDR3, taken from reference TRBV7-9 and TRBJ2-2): DTGVSQNPRHKITKRGQNVTFRCDPISEHNRLYWYRQTLGQGPEFLTYFQNEAQLEKSRLLSDRFSAERPKGSFSTLEIQRTEQGDSAMYLCASSLLVERKNTGELFFGEGSRLTVL.

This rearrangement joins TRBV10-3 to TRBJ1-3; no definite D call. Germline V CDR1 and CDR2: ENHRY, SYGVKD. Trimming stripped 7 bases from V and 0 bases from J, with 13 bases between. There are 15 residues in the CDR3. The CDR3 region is CAINTLPSSGNTIYF. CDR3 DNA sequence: TGTGCCATCAATACCTTGCCGAGCTCTGGAAACACCATATATTTT.